This is a list of T cell receptor beta chains from one sample in a study of T cells after yellow fever vaccination. TCRdb processed the 5' RACE reads anew with MiXCR; each CDR3 protein has one entry. The data hold about 14,000 distinct CDR3 sequences, with 7.3% observed a single time. This specimen was PBMCs, either bulk or a sorted T-cell subset (CD4+, CD8+, memory, or dextramer-sorted; not recorded which), taken on the day of the yellow fever booster vaccination. The source is a man aged 18 to 35 who received the YFV17D yellow fever vaccine. Both conserved end residues are part of each CDR3. A D gene is named only where the DNA matches it firmly. Size tells how often a clone was seen (once, few, many) or the class of an expanded clone, and some rows leave it out.

d_gene	abundance	v_gene	j_gene	CDR3aa	CDR3nt
TRBD2	many	TRBV7-2	TRBJ2-1	CASSLGGGGPSYNEQFF	TGTGCCAGCAGCTTAGGGGGCGGGGGGCCTTCCTACAATGAGCAGTTCTTC
-	many	TRBV15	TRBJ1-5	CATSGQGVQPQHF	TGTGCCACCAGCGGACAAGGGGTTCAGCCCCAGCATTTT
-	many	TRBV7-2	TRBJ1-1	CASSEPGEGSDTEAFF	TGTGCCAGCAGCGAACCCGGGGAGGGGAGTGACACTGAAGCTTTCTTT
-	medium-sized	TRBV4-2	TRBJ2-3	CASSRDKGAGTQYF	TGTGCCAGCAGCCGGGACAAGGGAGCGGGTACGCAGTATTTT
TRBD1	medium-sized	TRBV20-1	TRBJ2-1	CSAHGRGYRDRGINEQFF	TGCAGTGCCCATGGTCGGGGGTACCGGGACAGGGGCATAAATGAGCAGTTCTTC
TRBD2	many	TRBV20-1	TRBJ2-3	CSANNPSGATDTQYF	TGCAGTGCTAATAACCCTAGCGGGGCCACAGATACGCAGTATTTT
-	-	TRBV6-6	TRBJ2-7	CASKTAVLSYEQYF	TGTGCCAGCAAAACAGCAGTGCTATCCTACGAGCAGTACTTC
-	many	TRBV7-7	TRBJ2-5	CASSLRRGSEETQYF	TGTGCCAGCAGCTTACGCCGGGGGTCCGAAGAGACCCAGTACTTC
-	many	TRBV6-5	TRBJ1-5	CASSYNSNQPQHF	TGTGCCAGCAGTTACAACAGTAATCAGCCCCAGCATTTT
-	many	TRBV5-8	TRBJ2-3	CASSLVFKGTDTQYF	TGTGCCAGCAGCTTGGTGTTCAAGGGGACAGATACGCAGTATTTT
-	many	TRBV6-2/TRBV6-3	TRBJ2-2	CASRDTGAGTGELFF	TGTGCCAGCAGGGACACAGGGGCGGGGACCGGGGAGCTGTTTTTT
-	many	TRBV7-2	TRBJ2-5	CASSPNAGETQYF	TGTGCCAGCAGCCCAAATGCGGGGGAGACCCAGTACTTC
-	medium-sized	TRBV5-5	TRBJ2-2	CASSLRWSGGAGELFF	TGTGCCAGCAGCTTGCGGTGGTCGGGGGGCGCCGGGGAGCTGTTTTTT
TRBD1	many	TRBV4-1	TRBJ1-1	CASSHGHTRDRGTEAFF	TGCGCCAGCAGCCATGGACACACCCGGGACAGGGGGACTGAAGCTTTCTTT
TRBD1	medium-sized	TRBV3-1	TRBJ2-5	CASSLGQGPQETQYF	TGTGCCAGCAGCCTCGGACAGGGGCCCCAAGAGACCCAGTACTTC
-	many	TRBV4-1	TRBJ2-3	CASSQGGPRDTQYF	TGCGCCAGCAGCCAAGGGGGACCTCGAGATACGCAGTATTTT
-	many	TRBV18	TRBJ2-5	CASSRVGEETQYF	TGTGCCAGCTCACGGGTTGGGGAAGAGACCCAGTACTTC
-	many	TRBV5-1	TRBJ2-3	CASTSGPGTDTQYF	TGCGCCAGCACTTCGGGACCCGGCACAGATACGCAGTATTTT